The clone carrying this T cell receptor (beta chain) was picked up a small number of times. Its antigen is unknown. The time point here: pre-sensitization, week 0. Treatment given: therapeutic diphenylcyclopropenone sensitization with weekly scalp DPC. TCRdb reanalysed the RACE reads using MiXCR and keeps one entry per CDR3 protein. Among some 400,000 distinct CDR3 sequences listed, 5% to 6.5% were seen once. The data are from a study of human T cells and chemical hapten exposure. Study overall: Across its approximately 25 weeks, the study gave patients weekly diphenylcyclopropenone doses to the scalp. The cohort included alopecia areata under or over 50% scalp, totalis and universalis.

Broader study findings: TCRs whose frequency exceeded 1 in 1000 remained the same following DPC sensitization.

Sequences were derived from whole blood, sampled in connection with sensitization to the hapten diphenylcyclopropenone (DPC). The receptor's source is a woman in her fifties or sixties with alopecia areata. Some clones in this sample may be carry-over from other donors' samples.

As DNA, the CDR3 is TGTGCCAGCGAAGGGACAGGGACTCCCGGGGAGCTGTTTTTT. Its protein is CASEGTGTPGELFF. V and J are TRBV27 and TRBJ2-2; TRBD1 matches at 9 bases. The CDR3 runs to 14 residues. Trimming at V came to 8 bases and at J to 6 bases, leaving 7 bases not matched to a gene. Germline V gene lookup returns CDR1 MNHEY and CDR2 SMNVEV (reference sequence).